Following are 13 T cell receptor beta chains from one sample sequenced in a study of CDR3 diversity in severe acne. TCRdb fed the PCR reads into MiXCR, producing one record per CDR3 protein. The table shows approximately 80,000 distinct CDR3 sequences, with approximately 51% occurring only once. The material sequenced was blood. These TCRs come from a male donor in good health, without acne.

The CDR3 bases are TGTGCCAGCAGTGAGCTGGTAGCGGGGGACCTGAGGAACACCATATATTTT. The encoded protein is CASSELVAGDLRNTIYF. V usage is TRBV6-1 and J usage is TRBJ1-3; TRBD1 is a possible D gene (5 bases). The CDR3 spans 17 residues. Per germline, CDR1 MNHNS and CDR2 SASEGT. V lost 3 bases, J lost 7 bases, and 22 bases lay in between.

Ten or more counts support this clonotype. The genes are TRBV5-1 and TRBJ2-1, with 16 bases matching TRBD2. V lost 4 bases and J lost 7; bases outside the gene matches: 5. CDR1 SGHRS and CDR2 YFSETQ come from the germline V gene. The CDR3 length is 16 residues. CDR3 nucleotide sequence: TGCGCCAGCAGCCCGGGACTAGCGGGGGGGTTTAATGAGCAGTTCTTC. This codes for CASSPGLAGGFNEQFF.

This clonotype was recorded at least ten times. Here the CDR3 DNA reads TGTGCCAGCAGTTTAGACAGTTATCAGCCCCAGCATTTT. This sequence encodes CASSLDSYQPQHF. This rearrangement joins TRBV28 to TRBJ1-5; tentatively, D is TRBD1 (5 bases). Germline CDR1 reads MDHEN; CDR2 reads SYDVKM. Deletions cut 2 bases from V and 5 bases from J, with 7 bases between. CDR3 length: 13 amino acids.

This clonotype was counted a few times. CDR3 loop: CASSQVRLAGGSSYEQYF. In nucleotides, the CDR3 is TGTGCCAGCAGCCAAGTTAGACTAGCGGGGGGGTCCTCCTACGAGCAGTACTTC. This chain connects TRBV4-2 to TRBJ2-7; 14 nucleotides agree with TRBD2. The CDR3 sequence is 18 residues long. V was clipped by 1 base and J by 0 bases; unmatched bases: 5. The germline V gene encodes CDR1 LGHNA and CDR2 YNFKEQ.

About this clonotype: The missing conserved phenylalanine or tryptophan at the end of this CDR3 makes a read error likely. The DNA is left out, because the CDR3 cannot be placed on it with certainty; the CDR3 is given as TCRdb lists it. The chain employs TRBV9 and TRBJ1-1. The CDR3 sequence runs 8 residues, both termini included. The V gene's germline CDR1 is SGDLS and CDR2 YYNGEE. CDR3: CASSVIAG.

The chain carries TRBV13 and TRBJ2-7, with D perhaps TRBD2 (11 bases). The CDR3 has 16 residues. V lost 6 bases and J lost 6, with 24 bases in between. Germline V gives CDR1 PRHDT, CDR2 FYEKMQ (reference sequence). The CDR3 here is CASSPSGGTGVREQYF. In nucleotides, the CDR3 is TGTGCCAGCAGTCCTAGCGGGGGGACAGGGGTGCGCGAGCAGTACTTC.

This chain links TRBV2 with TRBJ1-2; D not resolved. Germline V lookup: CDR1 SNHLY, CDR2 FYNNEI. CDR3 length equals 13 residues. The V and J ends lost 5 bases and 8 bases respectively, with 15 bases between them. The CDR3 DNA reads TGTGCCAGCAGTCCCGAGCGGGTGCGCGGCTACACCTTC. Encoded protein: CASSPERVRGYTF.

Only one count was recorded for this clonotype. The rearrangement links TRBV20-1 to TRBJ2-1; 14 bases line up with TRBD2. Trimming cost V 0 bases and J 5 bases; bases outside gene matches: 6. This CDR3 is 17 amino acids long. Per germline, CDR1 DFQATT and CDR2 SNEGSKA (reference sequence). CDR3: CSARDPGLAGGHNEQFF. The DNA for the CDR3 is TGCAGTGCTAGAGATCCCGGACTAGCGGGAGGTCACAATGAGCAGTTCTTC.

Only a few counts were recorded for this clonotype. Here the CDR3 reads CASRFSAETQYF. CDR3 DNA: TGTGCCAGCAGATTTAGCGCGGAGACCCAGTACTTC. J is TRBJ2-5 and V is TRBV2; weak D call: TRBD2 (5 bases). The CDR3 has 12 amino acids. The germline V gene encodes CDR1 SNHLY and CDR2 FYNNEI. The V end lost 6 bases, the J end lost 5 bases, and 10 bases lay between the germline ends. Complete variable domain (other parts from reference TRBV2 and TRBJ2-5): EPEVTQTPSHQVTQMGQEVILRCVPISNHLYFYWYRQILGQKVEFLVSFYNNEISEKSEIFDDQFSVERPDGSNFTLKIRSTKLEDSAMYFCASRFSAETQYFGPGTRLLVL.

The table lists this clonotype with many counts. This chain connects TRBV25-1 to TRBJ1-2; 10 bases map to TRBD1. Looked up from germline, CDR1 is MGHDK and CDR2 is SYGVNS. V trimming: 5 bases; J trimming: 2 bases; junction bases outside the gene matches: 2. The CDR3 sequence is 14 residues long. CDR3 sequence: CASSMTGGNYGYTF. CDR3 nucleotide sequence: TGTGCCAGCAGTATGACAGGGGGCAACTATGGCTACACCTTC.

DNA for the CDR3: TGTGCCAGCAGGGGCAGGGGTGGTTTCACTGAAGCTTTCTTT. It codes for CASRGRGGFTEAFF. The chain links TRBV2 to TRBJ1-1, with a weak D call TRBD1 (6 bases). The V gene's germline CDR1 is SNHLY and CDR2 FYNNEI. V shed 6 bases and J shed 4 bases, with 15 bases lying between them. The CDR3 consists of 14 residues.

The CDR3 DNA reads TGTGCCAGCAGCTTACTAGCGGGGCAGTACTTC. The encoded protein is CASSLLAGQYF. The gene calls are TRBV5-4 and TRBJ2-7, with 9 bases aligning to TRBD2. With V trimmed by 2 bases and J by 9 bases, 0 bases remained unmatched. The V gene's germline CDR1 is SGHNT and CDR2 YYREEE (reference sequence). CDR3 length equals 11 residues.

The rearrangement links TRBV9 to TRBJ2-5; 14 bases agree with TRBD2. Germline V CDR1 and CDR2: SGDLS, YYNGEE. V was pared by 3 bases and J by 5 bases, with 6 bases of the junction left unmatched. This CDR3 comprises 16 residues. The CDR3 spells CASSAGTSGGSETQYF. The CDR3 coding sequence is TGTGCCAGCAGCGCCGGGACTAGCGGGGGTTCGGAGACCCAGTACTTC.